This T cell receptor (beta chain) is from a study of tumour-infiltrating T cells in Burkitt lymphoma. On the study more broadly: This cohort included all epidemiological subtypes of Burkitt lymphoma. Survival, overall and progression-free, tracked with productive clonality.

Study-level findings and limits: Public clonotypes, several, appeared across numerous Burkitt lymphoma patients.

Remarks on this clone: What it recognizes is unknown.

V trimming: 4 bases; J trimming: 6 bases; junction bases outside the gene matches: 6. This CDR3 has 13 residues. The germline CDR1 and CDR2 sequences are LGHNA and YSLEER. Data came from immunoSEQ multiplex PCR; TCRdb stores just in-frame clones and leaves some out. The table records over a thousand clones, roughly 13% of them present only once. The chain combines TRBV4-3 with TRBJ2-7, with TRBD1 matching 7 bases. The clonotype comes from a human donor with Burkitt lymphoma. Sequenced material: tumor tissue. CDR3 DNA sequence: TGCGCCAGCAGCCCCGTGAGGGGGCGCGAGCAGTACTTC. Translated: CASSPVRGREQYF.